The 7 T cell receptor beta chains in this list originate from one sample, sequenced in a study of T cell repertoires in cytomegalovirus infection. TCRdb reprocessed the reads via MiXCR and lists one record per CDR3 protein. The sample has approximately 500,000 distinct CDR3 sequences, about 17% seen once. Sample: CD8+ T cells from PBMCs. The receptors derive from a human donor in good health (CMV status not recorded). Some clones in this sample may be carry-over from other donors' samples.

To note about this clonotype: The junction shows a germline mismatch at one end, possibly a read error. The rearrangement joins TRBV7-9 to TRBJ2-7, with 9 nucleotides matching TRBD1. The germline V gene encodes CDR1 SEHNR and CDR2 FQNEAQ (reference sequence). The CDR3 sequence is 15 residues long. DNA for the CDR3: TGTGCCAGCAGCTTAGAGGGACAGGGCAGCTACGAGAAGTACTTC. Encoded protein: CASSLEGQGSYEKYF.

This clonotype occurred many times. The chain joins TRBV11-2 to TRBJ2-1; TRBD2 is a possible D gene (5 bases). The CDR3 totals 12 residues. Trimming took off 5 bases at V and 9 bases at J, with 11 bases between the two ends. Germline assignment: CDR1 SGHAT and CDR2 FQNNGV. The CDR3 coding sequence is TGTGCCAGCAGCCCTAGCACAAGTGAGCAGTTCTTC. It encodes CASSPSTSEQFF.

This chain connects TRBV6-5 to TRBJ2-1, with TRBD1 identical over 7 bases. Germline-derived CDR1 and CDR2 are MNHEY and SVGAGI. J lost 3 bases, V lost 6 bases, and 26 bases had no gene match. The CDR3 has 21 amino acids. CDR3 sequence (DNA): TGTGCCAGCAGGGGAACAACCACGACAGGGTTGGGGTTCAGAATCTACAATGAGCAGTTCTTC. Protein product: CASRGTTTTGLGFRIYNEQFF.

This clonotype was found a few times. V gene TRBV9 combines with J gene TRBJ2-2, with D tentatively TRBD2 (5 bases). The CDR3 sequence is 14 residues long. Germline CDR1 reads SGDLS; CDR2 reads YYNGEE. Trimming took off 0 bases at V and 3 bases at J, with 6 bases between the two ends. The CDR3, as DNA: TGTGCCAGCAGCGTAGCGGGGTACACCGGGGAGCTGTTTTTT. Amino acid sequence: CASSVAGYTGELFF.

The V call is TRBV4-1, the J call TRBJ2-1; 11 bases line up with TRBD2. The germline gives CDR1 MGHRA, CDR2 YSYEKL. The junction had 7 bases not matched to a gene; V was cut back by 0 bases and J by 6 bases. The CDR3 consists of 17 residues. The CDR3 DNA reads TGCGCCAGCAGCCAAGACTCCTTACTAGCGGGAGCCAATGAGCAGTTCTTC. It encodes CASSQDSLLAGANEQFF.

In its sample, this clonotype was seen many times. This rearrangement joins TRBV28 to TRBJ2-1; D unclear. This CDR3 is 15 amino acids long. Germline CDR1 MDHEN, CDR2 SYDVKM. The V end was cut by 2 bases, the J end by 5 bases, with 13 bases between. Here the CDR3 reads CASSLLAESNNEQFF. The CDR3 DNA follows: TGTGCCAGCAGTTTACTGGCGGAAAGTAACAATGAGCAGTTCTTC.

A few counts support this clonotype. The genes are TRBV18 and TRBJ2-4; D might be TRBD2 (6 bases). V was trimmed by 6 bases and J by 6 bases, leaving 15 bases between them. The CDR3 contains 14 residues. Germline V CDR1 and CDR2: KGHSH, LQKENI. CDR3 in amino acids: CASSAPLEGNIQYF. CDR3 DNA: TGTGCCAGCTCGGCCCCACTGGAGGGAAACATTCAGTACTTC.